This TCR beta chain was identified in a study of OX40 agonist ivuxolimab in advanced cancers. Unmatched junction bases numbered 6, after V lost 4 bases and J lost 3 bases. This CDR3 has 15 residues. Per germline, CDR1 SQVTM and CDR2 ANQGSEA. Regarding the study as a whole: Not determined was the antigen specificity of the expanded peripheral T cells.

Measured with immunoSEQ multiplex PCR; TCRdb has only the in-frame clones, and not every one. The repertoire holds 30,000 to 35,000 clones, with roughly 85% as singletons. A remark on this clone: Antigen: not known. The identical CDR3 is also encoded by other nucleotide sequences in the sample.

The sequence was collected from an adult with an advanced solid tumor such as melanoma, head and neck, liver or kidney cancer. The source was CD4+ or CD8+ T cells sorted from blood, collected in a trial of the OX40 agonist ivuxolimab. The J gene is TRBJ2-2, the V gene TRBV29-1; 9 bases map to TRBD1. In DNA form, the CDR3 reads TGCAGCGTTGGGGGCGGGGACAGGGACACCGGGGAGCTGTTTTTT. Its translation: CSVGGGDRDTGELFF.